This T cell receptor (beta chain) was captured by sequencing in a study of T-cell memory formation after mild COVID-19. About the research overall: Clustering of TCRs was largely donor specific. General study findings and limits: Clones from the second wave (peaking day 37) had unconfirmed SARS-CoV-2 specificity. Clones that got smaller from day 15 to 85 had even CD4/CD8, while clones growing later tipped toward CD4+.

From 5'RACE with constant-segment primers came TCR alpha and TCR beta cDNA libraries that carried sample barcodes and UMIs. TCRdb reprocessed the 5' RACE reads via MiXCR and lists one record per CDR3 protein. The sample contains fewer than 500,000 distinct CDR3 sequences, around a quarter of which appear only once. This clonotype was seen a few times. What it recognizes is unknown. V lost 3 bases and J lost 4, with 18 bases in between. Germline CDR1 LNHDA, CDR2 SQIVND (reference sequence). The CDR3 contains 16 residues. The J gene is TRBJ1-1, the V gene TRBV19; D ambiguous. Specimen: PBMCs or a T cell subset sorted from them (not recorded which). This receptor was taken from an adult woman who had mild COVID-19 (a few samples of this study predate the infection). Cell type and time point are not known. The chain's CDR3 is CASSMGSTVWGTEAFF. CDR3 DNA: TGTGCCAGTAGTATGGGGTCAACCGTTTGGGGCACTGAAGCTTTCTTT.